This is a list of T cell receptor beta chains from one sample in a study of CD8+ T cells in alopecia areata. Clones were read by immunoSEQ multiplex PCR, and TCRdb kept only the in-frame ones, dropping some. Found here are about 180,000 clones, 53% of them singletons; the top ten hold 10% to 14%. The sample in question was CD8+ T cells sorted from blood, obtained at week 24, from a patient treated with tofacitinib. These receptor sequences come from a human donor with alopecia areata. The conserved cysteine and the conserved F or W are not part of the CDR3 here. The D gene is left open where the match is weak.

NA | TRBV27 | ASSYRLVPTGNEQF
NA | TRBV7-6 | ASSGAGANVLT
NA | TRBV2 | ARRGEGSYNEQF
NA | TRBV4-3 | ASSHLEGNTEAF
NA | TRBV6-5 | ASSEGDGSYGYT
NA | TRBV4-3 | ASSQGQAPNTDTQY
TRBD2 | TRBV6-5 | ASQGLPGGADTQY
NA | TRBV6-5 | ASSYRGREVSPLH
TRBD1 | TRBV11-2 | ASSFTGGAFNGYT
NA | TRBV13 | ASSSLGAETQY
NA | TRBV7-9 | ASSLALNTEAF
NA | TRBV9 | ASSATGGAYNEQF
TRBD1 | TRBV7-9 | ASSLEFQGAVVDEQF
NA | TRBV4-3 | ASSLLGNPQDTQY
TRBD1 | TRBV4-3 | ASSTLTGGVGYT
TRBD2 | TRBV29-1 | SALAGGGTDTQY
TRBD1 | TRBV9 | ASSLRDRGYANYGYT
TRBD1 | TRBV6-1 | ASSESADRFGGGYT
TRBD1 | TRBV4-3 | ASSQGTGTAYEQY
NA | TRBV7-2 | ASSLSGYSPLH
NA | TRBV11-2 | ASSPSGSSYNSPLH
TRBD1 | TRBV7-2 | ASSLDGTGTDTQY
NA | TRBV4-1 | ASSQADRRDYT
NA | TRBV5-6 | ASSLGAGEQY
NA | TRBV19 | ASSMNGQIPLRGYT
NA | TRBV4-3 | ASSQDTGTDQF
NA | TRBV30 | AWSELNTEAF
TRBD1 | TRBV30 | AWSAQGWHEQY
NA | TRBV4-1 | ASSQEGPNTEAF
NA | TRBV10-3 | AISEGQNQETQY
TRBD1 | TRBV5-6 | ASSSGTDYGYT
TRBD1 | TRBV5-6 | ASSSDRVNTEAF
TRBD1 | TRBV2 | ASRDTGGAQAAF
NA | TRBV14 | ASSQQEETQY
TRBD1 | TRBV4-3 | ASSPDRGYGYT
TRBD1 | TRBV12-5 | ASGLDRVGNQPQH
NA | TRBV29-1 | SVPFRATEAF
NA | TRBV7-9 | ASSPQGLGVEQY
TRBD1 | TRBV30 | ASGQGTGELF
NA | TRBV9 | ASSVGRAADTQY
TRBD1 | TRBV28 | ASTRTGASGELF
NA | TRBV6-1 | ASSEARGFTGELF
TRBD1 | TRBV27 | ASSFGTGHYEQY
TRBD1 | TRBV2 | ASSEPLDRGSYEQY
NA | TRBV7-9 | ASSFGGETQY
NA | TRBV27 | ASSFGGKNSPLH
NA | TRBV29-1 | SVESTGSSYEQY
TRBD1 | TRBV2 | ASRQAGQGTDTQY